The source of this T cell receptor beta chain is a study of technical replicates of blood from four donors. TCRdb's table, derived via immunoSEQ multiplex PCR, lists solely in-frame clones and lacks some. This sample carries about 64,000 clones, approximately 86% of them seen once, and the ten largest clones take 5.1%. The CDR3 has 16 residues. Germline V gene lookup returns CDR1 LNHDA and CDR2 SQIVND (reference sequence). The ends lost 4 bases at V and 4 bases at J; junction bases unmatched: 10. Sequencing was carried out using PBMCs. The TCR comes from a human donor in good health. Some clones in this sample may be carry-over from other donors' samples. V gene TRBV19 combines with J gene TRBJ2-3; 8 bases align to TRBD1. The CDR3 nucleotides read TGTGCCAGTAGTACCAGGACAGGGTTATCGTCAGATACGCAGTATTTT. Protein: CASSTRTGLSSDTQYF.